This T cell receptor beta chain was recorded in a study of T-cell memory formation after mild COVID-19. Overall study: Across donors, TCR clusters were largely donor specific.

To note about this clonotype: Its antigen remains unknown.

Germline V CDR1 and CDR2: SGHRS, YFSETQ. CDR3 length: 16 residues. V lost 3 bases and J lost 5; bases outside the gene matches: 10. Study-wide points: Most CD4+ clones that shrank were in CM and EM, while CD8+ ones turned up in EMRA. Second-wave clones reaching peak frequency on day 37 lacked confirmed SARS-CoV-2 specificity.

Libraries for TCRalpha and TCRbeta carried sample barcodes and unique molecular identifiers via 5'RACE. TCRdb ran MiXCR on the 5' RACE reads and lists one entry per CDR3 protein. The data contain some 210,000 distinct CDR3 sequences, about 17% of them singletons. The chain links TRBV5-1 to TRBJ1-4; TRBD1 matches 7 bases. Sequenced sample: PBMCs or a T cell subset sorted from them (not recorded which). This TCR came from an adult woman who had mild COVID-19 (a few samples of this study predate the infection). Cell type and time point are not known. CDR3 amino acids: CASSWGGTAKNEKLFF. The CDR3 DNA sequence: TGCGCCAGCAGCTGGGGGGGGACAGCCAAGAATGAAAAACTGTTTTTT.